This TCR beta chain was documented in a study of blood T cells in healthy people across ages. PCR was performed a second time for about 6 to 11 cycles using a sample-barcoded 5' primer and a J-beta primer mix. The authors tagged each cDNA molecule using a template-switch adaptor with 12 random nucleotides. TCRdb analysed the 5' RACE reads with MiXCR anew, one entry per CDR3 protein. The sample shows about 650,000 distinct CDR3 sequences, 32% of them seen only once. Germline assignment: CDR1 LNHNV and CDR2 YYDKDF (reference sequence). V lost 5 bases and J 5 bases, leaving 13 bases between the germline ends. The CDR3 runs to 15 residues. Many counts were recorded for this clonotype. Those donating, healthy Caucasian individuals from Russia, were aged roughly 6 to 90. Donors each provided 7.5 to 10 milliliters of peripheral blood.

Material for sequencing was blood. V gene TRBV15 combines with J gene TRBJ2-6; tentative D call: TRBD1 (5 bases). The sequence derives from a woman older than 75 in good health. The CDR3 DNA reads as TGTGCCACCAGCGAACGACAGACTCGGGCCAACGTCCTGACTTTC. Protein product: CATSERQTRANVLTF. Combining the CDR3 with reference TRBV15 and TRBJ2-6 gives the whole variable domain DAMVIQNPRYQVTQFGKPVTLSCSQTLNHNVMYWYQQKSSQAPKLLFHYYDKDFNNEADTPDNFQSRRPNTSFCFLDIRSPGLGDTAMYLCATSERQTRANVLTFGAGSRLTVL.